Presented here are 7 T cell receptor beta chains from one specimen sequenced in a study of shared clonotypes between healthy human individuals. Selected positively for CCR7 and CD45RO-negative, naive CD8 cells excluded terminally differentiated effector memory CD45RA+ cells. The method was immunoSEQ multiplex PCR; TCRdb's version includes in-frame clones alone and lacks a portion of them. The sample yields about 580,000 clones, roughly 98% seen once. Sequencing was performed on naive CD8+ T cells sorted from blood. These receptors all come from a man aged 25 to 40 in good health.

The chain employs TRBV6-6 and TRBJ2-5; tentatively, D is TRBD2 (6 bases). Germline V CDR1 and CDR2: MNHNY, SVGAGI (reference sequence). The CDR3 spans 14 residues. With 6 bases removed from V and 2 bases from J, the gap between germline ends came to 13 bases. The CDR3 region has the DNA TGTGCCAGCAGACGGGGACTTCCACAAGAGACCCAGTACTTC. Residues: CASRRGLPQETQYF.

This chain links TRBV27 with TRBJ2-1; 11 bases align to TRBD2. The V and J ends lost 3 bases and 9 bases, in that order; junction bases with no gene match: 4. Germline CDR1 and CDR2: MNHEY and SMNVEV (reference sequence). The CDR3 length is 14 residues. CDR3 nucleotide sequence: TGTGCCAGCAGTTTCTCTAGCGGGAGGACTGAGCAGTTCTTC. Encoded protein: CASSFSSGRTEQFF.

J is TRBJ2-1 and V is TRBV29-1; D remains ambiguous. This CDR3 is 13 amino acids long. V lost 8 bases, J lost 0 bases, and 11 bases lay in between. Looked up from germline, CDR1 is SQVTM and CDR2 is ANQGSEA. CDR3 residues: CSSAVSSYNEQFF. CDR3 sequence (DNA): TGCAGCTCGGCGGTTAGCTCCTACAATGAGCAGTTCTTC.

This chain's CDR3 is CASSLEVGAEAFF. CDR3 in DNA: TGTGCCAGCAGCTTAGAGGTGGGGGCGGAAGCTTTCTTT. The chain combines TRBV7-6 with TRBJ1-1, with D possibly TRBD1 on 6 matching bases. The V and J ends lost 1 base and 8 bases respectively, with 11 bases between them. CDR1 SGHVS and CDR2 FNYEAQ come from the germline V gene. The CDR3 length is 13 residues.

The gene calls are TRBV30 and TRBJ2-3; 9 bases are a match to TRBD1. The CDR3 spans 15 residues. CDR1 is GTSNPN and CDR2 is SVGIG in the germline V gene (reference sequence). With V trimmed by 2 bases and J by 3 bases, 6 bases remained unmatched. CDR3 in amino acids: CAWSTGTGKTDTQYF. CDR3 DNA: TGTGCCTGGAGTACCGGGACAGGGAAAACAGATACGCAGTATTTT.

The rearrangement joins TRBV28 to TRBJ1-1; perhaps TRBD1 as D (6 bases). CDR3 length equals 14 residues. Per the germline V gene, CDR1 is MDHEN and CDR2 is SYDVKM. The V end was cut by 3 bases, the J end by 7 bases, with 15 bases between. In nucleotides, the CDR3 is TGTGCCAGCAGTTTTCGGGGGGCGAGGAGTGAAGCTTTCTTT. Amino acids: CASSFRGARSEAFF.

The chain combines TRBV27 with TRBJ2-7; D may be TRBD2 (5 bases). CDR3 length equals 14 residues. With 5 bases removed from V and 5 bases from J, the gap between germline ends came to 16 bases. CDR1 MNHEY and CDR2 SMNVEV come from the germline V gene (reference sequence). The CDR3 reads CASSLLSGSDEQYF. The DNA for the CDR3 is TGTGCCAGCAGTCTCTTAAGCGGAAGTGACGAGCAGTACTTC.